This TCR beta chain originates from a study of T cell responses to AZD1222 COVID-19 vaccine. Clones were sequenced by immunoSEQ multiplex PCR, and TCRdb holds only the in-frame ones, with some missing. This repertoire shows roughly 99,000 clones, roughly 85% found once; its top ten account for roughly 5%. Pooling was applied to second doses at about 4 or about 12 weeks. Comments on this clone: Its cognate antigen is unknown.

The CDR3 runs to 12 residues. CDR1 is MNHEY, CDR2 SVGAGI, per germline. The V and J ends lost 8 bases and 10 bases, in that order; junction bases with no gene match: 0. Study-wide points: Baseline seropositivity characterized only a handful of AZD1222 recipients. The study found vaccine-associated CD4 TCRs spanning spike, dominant at 160-218 and 743-854. Females outnumbered males among donors, who were mostly white British; clonal diversity was possibly underestimated.

This clonotype was obtained from an adult who received the AZD1222 COVID-19 vaccine. V is TRBV6-5 and J is TRBJ2-3; TRBD2 agrees at 16 bases. Sequenced material: peripheral blood, taken 28 days after the second AZD1222 dose. The CDR3 nucleotides are TGTGCCAGCGGGACTAGCGGGAGGGCGCAGTATTTT. Translated, it gives CASGTSGRAQYF.